Listed below are T cell receptor beta chains from one sample, sequenced in a study of vaccination effects on CD4 cells after COVID-19. Their target antigens are unknown. Clones were read by immunoSEQ multiplex PCR, and TCRdb kept only the in-frame ones, dropping some. Among 15,000 to 20,000 clones, under 85% were seen once, and the ten largest hold 20%. Sequenced material: CD4+ T cells from PBMCs cultured with SARS-CoV-2 spike peptides, taken after COVID-19 vaccination. The receptors derive from a human donor who had a prior SARS-CoV-2 infection. Both conserved end residues are part of each CDR3. A D gene is named only where the DNA matches it firmly. Only some rows state a clone size, as once, few, many or a class for expanded clones.

>-|TRBV9|-|TRBJ2-5
CASSVGPSSQETQYF
TGTGCCAGCAGCGTAGGCCCGAGCAGCCAAGAGACCCAGTACTTC
>TRBD2|TRBV24-1|-|TRBJ2-5
CATSDFSGGTSGREETQYF
TGTGCCACCAGTGATTTTTCCGGGGGGACTAGCGGTCGGGAGGAGACCCAGTACTTC
>TRBD1|TRBV7-8|-|TRBJ2-7
CASSIDRAAEQYF
TGTGCCAGCAGCATTGACAGGGCAGCCGAGCAGTACTTC
>TRBD1|TRBV19|-|TRBJ2-2
CASSLWTGDTGELFF
TGTGCCAGTAGCTTATGGACAGGGGACACCGGGGAGCTGTTTTTT
>TRBD1|TRBV7-3|-|TRBJ2-2
CASSLVGTGGTGELFF
TGTGCCAGCAGCCTCGTCGGGACAGGGGGCACCGGGGAGCTGTTTTTT
>TRBD1|TRBV2|-|TRBJ2-7
CASSDLKGQGGEQYF
TGTGCCAGCAGTGACCTTAAGGGACAGGGAGGCGAGCAGTACTTC
>TRBD1|TRBV27|-|TRBJ1-1
CASSLRRGIFYFF
TGTGCCAGCAGTTTACGCAGGGGGATTTTCTACTTCTTT
>TRBD2|TRBV6-4|-|TRBJ2-7
CASSEPSTSGICSEQYF
TGTGCCAGCAGTGAACCTTCGACTAGCGGGATTTGTTCCGAGCAGTACTTC
>-|TRBV7-2|-|TRBJ2-7
CASSLGVSGYEQYF
TGTGCCAGCAGCTTAGGGGTTAGCGGATACGAGCAGTACTTC
>TRBD2|TRBV10-3|-|TRBJ2-1
CAIRPSGFGNEQFF
TGTGCCATCAGGCCTAGCGGTTTCGGGAATGAGCAGTTCTTC
>-|TRBV30|few|TRBJ1-6
CAWSVSGRDSPLHF
TGTGCCTGGAGTGTAAGTGGAAGGGATTCACCCCTCCACTTT
>TRBD2|TRBV30|-|TRBJ2-4
CAWSISGGIDIQYF
TGTGCCTGGAGTATTAGCGGGGGGATTGACATTCAGTACTTC
>-|TRBV7-2|-|TRBJ1-5
CASSSDMAHQPQHF
TGTGCCAGCAGCTCGGACATGGCGCATCAGCCCCAGCATTTT
>-|TRBV7-2|-|TRBJ1-6
CASSQIGRNGSPLHF
TGTGCCAGCAGCCAAATCGGGCGTAATGGTTCACCCCTCCACTTT